This TCR beta chain is from a study of blood T cell repertoires in COVID-19. Patients in Seattle were enrolled during active infection, then followed longitudinally. Original handling: Amplification of reference gene primers was used by the study to estimate nucleated cell counts. Generated by immunoSEQ multiplex PCR, the TCRdb table keeps only in-frame clones and is missing some. That table supplies the V and J calls and clone size; D and trimming were determined from the DNA. The sample yields about 88,000 clones, 80% to 95% seen once. CDR1 is SGHKS, CDR2 YYEKEE, per germline (reference sequence). CDR3 length equals 14 residues. Between the trimmed V and J ends, which lost 5 bases and 4 bases, there was a span of 15 bases.

The chain is built from TRBV5-5 and TRBJ1-2; D is uncertain. This TCR was recovered from a young man with COVID-19, enrolled during active disease. The sample was peripheral blood. Here the CDR3 DNA reads TGTGCCAGCAGGATCGGGGATACCCTCTATGGCTACACCTTC. Its protein product is CASRIGDTLYGYTF. The full variable domain, its missing parts supplied by reference TRBV5-5 and TRBJ1-2, is DAGVTQSPTHLIKTRGQQVTLRCSPISGHKSVSWYQQVLGQGPQFIFQYYEKEERGRGNFPDRFSARQFPNYSSELNVNALLLGDSALYLCASRIGDTLYGYTFGSGTRLTVV.